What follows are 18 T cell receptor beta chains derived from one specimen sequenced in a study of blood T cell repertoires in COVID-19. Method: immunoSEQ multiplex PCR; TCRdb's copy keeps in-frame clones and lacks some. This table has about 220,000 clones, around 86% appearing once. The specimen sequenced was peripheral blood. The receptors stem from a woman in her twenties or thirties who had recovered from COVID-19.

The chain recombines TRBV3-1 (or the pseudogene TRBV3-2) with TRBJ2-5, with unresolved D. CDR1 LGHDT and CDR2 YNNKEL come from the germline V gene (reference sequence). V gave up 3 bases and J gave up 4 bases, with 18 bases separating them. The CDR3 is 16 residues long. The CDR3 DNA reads TGTGCCAGCAGCCACGACCGGGTCCCGAGCACAGAGACCCAGTACTTC. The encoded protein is CASSHDRVPSTETQYF.

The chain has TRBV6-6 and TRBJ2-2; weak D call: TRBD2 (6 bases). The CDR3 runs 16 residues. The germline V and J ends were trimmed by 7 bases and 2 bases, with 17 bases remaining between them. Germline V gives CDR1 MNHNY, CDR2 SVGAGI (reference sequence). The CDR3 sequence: CASTRTGVGNTGELFF. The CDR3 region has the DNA TGTGCCAGCACCCGAACGGGGGTAGGAAACACCGGGGAGCTGTTTTTT.

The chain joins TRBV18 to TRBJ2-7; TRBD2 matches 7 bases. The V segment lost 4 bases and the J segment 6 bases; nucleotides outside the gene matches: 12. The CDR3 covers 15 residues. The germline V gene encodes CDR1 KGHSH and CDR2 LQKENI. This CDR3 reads CASSLAGPPGGEQYF. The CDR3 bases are TGTGCCAGCTCACTGGCGGGACCCCCGGGGGGCGAGCAGTACTTC.

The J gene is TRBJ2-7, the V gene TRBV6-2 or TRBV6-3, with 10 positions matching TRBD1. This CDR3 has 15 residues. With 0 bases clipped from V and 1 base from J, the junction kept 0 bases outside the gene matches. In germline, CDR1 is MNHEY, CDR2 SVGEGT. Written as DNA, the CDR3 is TGTGCCAGCAGTTACTCGGGACAGGGGTCCTACGAGCAGTACTTC. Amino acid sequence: CASSYSGQGSYEQYF.

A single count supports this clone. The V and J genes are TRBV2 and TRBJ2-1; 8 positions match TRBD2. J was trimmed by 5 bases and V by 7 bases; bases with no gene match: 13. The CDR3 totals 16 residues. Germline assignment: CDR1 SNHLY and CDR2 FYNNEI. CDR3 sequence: CASTREAGAPNNEQFF. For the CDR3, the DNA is TGTGCCAGCACAAGGGAAGCGGGGGCCCCCAACAATGAGCAGTTCTTC. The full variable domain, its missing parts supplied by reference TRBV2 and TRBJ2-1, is EPEVTQTPSHQVTQMGQEVILRCVPISNHLYFYWYRQILGQKVEFLVSFYNNEISEKSEIFDDQFSVERPDGSNFTLKIRSTKLEDSAMYFCASTREAGAPNNEQFFGPGTRLTVL.

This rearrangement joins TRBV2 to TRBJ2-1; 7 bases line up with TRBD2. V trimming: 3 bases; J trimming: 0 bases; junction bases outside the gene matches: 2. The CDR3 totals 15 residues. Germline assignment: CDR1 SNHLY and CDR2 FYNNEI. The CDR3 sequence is CASSDGGSSYNEQFF. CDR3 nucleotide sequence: TGTGCCAGCAGTGACGGCGGGAGCTCCTACAATGAGCAGTTCTTC.

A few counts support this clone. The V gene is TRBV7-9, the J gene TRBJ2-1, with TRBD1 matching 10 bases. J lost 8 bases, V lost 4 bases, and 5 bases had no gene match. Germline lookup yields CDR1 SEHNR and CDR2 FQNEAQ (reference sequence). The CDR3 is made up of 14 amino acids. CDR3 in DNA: TGTGCCAGCAGCTCCGAGACAGGGGGCTATGAGCAGTTCTTC. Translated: CASSSETGGYEQFF.

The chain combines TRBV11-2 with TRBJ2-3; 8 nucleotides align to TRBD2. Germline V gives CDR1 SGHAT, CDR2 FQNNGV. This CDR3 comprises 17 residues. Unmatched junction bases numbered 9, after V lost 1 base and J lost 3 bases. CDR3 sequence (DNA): TGTGCCAGCAGCTTAGGATTGCGGGAGGCACGAACAGATACGCAGTATTTT. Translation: CASSLGLREARTDTQYF.

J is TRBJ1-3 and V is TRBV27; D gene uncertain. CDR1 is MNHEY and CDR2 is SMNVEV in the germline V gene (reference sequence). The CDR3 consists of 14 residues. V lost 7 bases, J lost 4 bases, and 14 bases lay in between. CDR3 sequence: CASMGSAKGNTIYF. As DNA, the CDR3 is TGTGCCAGCATGGGCAGTGCCAAAGGAAACACCATATATTTT.

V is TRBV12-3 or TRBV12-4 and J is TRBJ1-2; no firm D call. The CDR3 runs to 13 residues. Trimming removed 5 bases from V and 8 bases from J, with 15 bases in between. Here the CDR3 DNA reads TGTGCCAGCAGTCGACTAGCCCGGTACGGCTACACCTTC. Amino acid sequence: CASSRLARYGYTF.

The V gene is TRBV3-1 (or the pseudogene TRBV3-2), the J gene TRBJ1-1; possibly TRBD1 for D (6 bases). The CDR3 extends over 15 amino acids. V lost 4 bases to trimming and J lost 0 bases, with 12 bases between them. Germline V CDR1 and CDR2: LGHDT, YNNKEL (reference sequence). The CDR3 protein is CASSPHRAMNTEAFF. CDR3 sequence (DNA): TGTGCCAGCAGCCCCCACAGGGCCATGAACACTGAAGCTTTCTTT.

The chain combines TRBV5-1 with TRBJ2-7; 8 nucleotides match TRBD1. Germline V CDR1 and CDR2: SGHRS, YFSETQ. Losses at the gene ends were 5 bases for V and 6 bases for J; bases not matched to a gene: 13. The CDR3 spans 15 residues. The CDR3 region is CASRLTGGSSGEQYF. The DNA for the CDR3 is TGCGCCAGCAGACTAACAGGGGGAAGCTCCGGCGAGCAGTACTTC.

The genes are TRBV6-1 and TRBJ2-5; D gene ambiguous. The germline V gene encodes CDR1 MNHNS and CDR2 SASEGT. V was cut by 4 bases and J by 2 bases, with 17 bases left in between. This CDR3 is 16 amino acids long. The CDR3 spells CASSGALRQRQETQYF. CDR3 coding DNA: TGTGCCAGCAGTGGAGCCCTACGGCAGCGTCAAGAGACCCAGTACTTC.

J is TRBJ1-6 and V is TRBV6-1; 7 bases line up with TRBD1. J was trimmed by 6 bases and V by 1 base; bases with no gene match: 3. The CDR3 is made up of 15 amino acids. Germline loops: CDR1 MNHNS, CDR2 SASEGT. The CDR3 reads CASSEDYRGNSPLHF. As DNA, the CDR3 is TGTGCCAGCAGTGAAGATTACAGGGGTAATTCACCCCTCCACTTT.

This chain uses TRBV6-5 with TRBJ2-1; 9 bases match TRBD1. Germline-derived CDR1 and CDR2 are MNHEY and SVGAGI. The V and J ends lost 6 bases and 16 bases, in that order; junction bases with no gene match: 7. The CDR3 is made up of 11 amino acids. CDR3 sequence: CASRRRDRVFF. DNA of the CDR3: TGTGCCAGCAGACGCCGGGACAGGGTATTCTTC.

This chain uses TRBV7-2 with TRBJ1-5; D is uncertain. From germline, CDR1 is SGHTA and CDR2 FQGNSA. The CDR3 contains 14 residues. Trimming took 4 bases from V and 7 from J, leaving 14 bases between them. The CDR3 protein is CASSSFPVEQPQHF. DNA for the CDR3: TGTGCCAGCAGCTCCTTCCCGGTCGAACAGCCCCAGCATTTT. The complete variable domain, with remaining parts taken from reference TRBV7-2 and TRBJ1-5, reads GAGVSQSPSNKVTEKGKDVELRCDPISGHTALYWYRQSLGQGLEFLIYFQGNSAPDKSGLPSDRFSAERTGGSVSTLTIQRTQQEDSAVYLCASSSFPVEQPQHFGDGTRLSIL.

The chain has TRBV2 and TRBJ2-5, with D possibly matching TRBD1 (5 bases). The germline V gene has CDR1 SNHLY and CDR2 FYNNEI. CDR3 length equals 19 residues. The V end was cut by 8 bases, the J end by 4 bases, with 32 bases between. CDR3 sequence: CASSKGWLGNTELLETQYF. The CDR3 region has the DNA TGTGCCAGCTCAAAGGGGTGGTTGGGGAATACAGAGTTATTAGAGACCCAGTACTTC.

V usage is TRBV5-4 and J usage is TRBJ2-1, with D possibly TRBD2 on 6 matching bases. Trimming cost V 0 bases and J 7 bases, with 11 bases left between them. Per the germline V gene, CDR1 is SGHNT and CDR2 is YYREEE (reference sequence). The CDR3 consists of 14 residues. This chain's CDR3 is CASSLELASNEQFF. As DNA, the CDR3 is TGTGCCAGCAGCTTGGAACTAGCCTCTAATGAGCAGTTCTTC. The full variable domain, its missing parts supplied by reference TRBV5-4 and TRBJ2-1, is ETGVTQSPTHLIKTRGQQVTLRCSSQSGHNTVSWYQQALGQGPQFIFQYYREEENGRGNFPPRFSGLQFPNYSSELNVNALELDDSALYLCASSLELASNEQFFGPGTRLTVL.